The next 11 T cell receptor beta chains were all read from a single sample in a study of T cell responses to AZD1222 COVID-19 vaccine. Using immunoSEQ multiplex PCR, the repertoire was profiled, and TCRdb retains in-frame clones only, with some absent. The sample contains 150,000 to 250,000 clones, approximately 93% of which appear only once. Sequenced here: peripheral blood, sampled 28 days after the second AZD1222 dose. The receptors stem from an adult who received the AZD1222 COVID-19 vaccine.

The V call is TRBV12-3 or TRBV12-4, the J call TRBJ2-1; D call uncertain. The CDR3 has 11 amino acids. Trimming shortened V by 3 bases and J by 8 bases, and 5 bases separated the two germline ends. The CDR3 nucleotides are TGTGCCAGCAGTTTTCGCGATGAGCAGTTCTTC. It yields the protein CASSFRDEQFF.

V gene TRBV5-6 combines with J gene TRBJ2-7; TRBD2 agrees at 7 bases. J lost 6 bases, V lost 3 bases, and 9 bases had no gene match. CDR3 length equals 14 residues. Germline CDR1 is SGHDT and CDR2 is YYEEEE. CDR3 loop: CASSYAGGFGEQYF. The CDR3 region has the DNA TGTGCCAGCAGCTATGCCGGGGGGTTCGGCGAGCAGTACTTC.

CDR3 sequence reads: CASSLEDRANTGELFF. DNA of the CDR3: TGTGCCAGCAGTTTAGAGGACAGGGCGAACACCGGGGAGCTGTTTTTT. The chain joins TRBV27 to TRBJ2-2; 8 bases fit TRBD1. The V segment lost 2 bases and the J segment 0 bases; nucleotides outside the gene matches: 2. In germline, CDR1 is MNHEY, CDR2 SMNVEV (reference sequence). The CDR3 covers 16 residues.

This rearrangement joins TRBV19 to TRBJ1-2, with 8 bases identical to TRBD1. V trimming: 5 bases; J trimming: 6 bases; junction bases outside the gene matches: 11. CDR1 is LNHDA and CDR2 is SQIVND in the germline V gene (reference sequence). CDR3 length equals 15 residues. CDR3 nucleotides: TGTGCCAGTAGTGTTAACCAGGGGGCGATTCATGGCTACACCTTC. Its protein product is CASSVNQGAIHGYTF.

This chain uses TRBV6-1 with TRBJ2-3, with TRBD1 identical over 11 bases. V trimming: 6 bases; J trimming: 3 bases; junction bases outside the gene matches: 14. The CDR3 spans 18 residues. Per the germline V gene, CDR1 is MNHNS and CDR2 is SASEGT. The CDR3 DNA reads TGTGCCAGCAGCGAAACGCTCGGTGGACAGGGGGCAACAGATACGCAGTATTTT. Translated: CASSETLGGQGATDTQYF.

The rearrangement uses TRBV5-1 and TRBJ1-1, with no clear D. CDR3 size: 14 residues. Trimming left V 0 bases short and J 6 bases short, with 12 bases between. Per germline, CDR1 SGHRS and CDR2 YFSETQ. The DNA of the CDR3 is TGCGCCAGCAGCTTGGAAGCGGGGAGCTCTGAAGCTTTCTTT. This encodes CASSLEAGSSEAFF.

V and J are TRBV5-5 and TRBJ1-2; TRBD1 agrees at 7 bases. This CDR3 is built from 14 residues. The ends lost 2 bases at V and 6 bases at J; junction bases unmatched: 7. CDR1 is SGHKS, CDR2 YYEKEE, per germline (reference sequence). This CDR3 reads CASSFEQGWDGYTF. CDR3 sequence (DNA): TGTGCCAGCAGCTTTGAACAGGGGTGGGATGGCTACACCTTC. Full variable domain (remainder filled in from reference TRBV5-5 and TRBJ1-2): DAGVTQSPTHLIKTRGQQVTLRCSPISGHKSVSWYQQVLGQGPQFIFQYYEKEERGRGNFPDRFSARQFPNYSSELNVNALLLGDSALYLCASSFEQGWDGYTFGSGTRLTVV.

This chain connects TRBV20-1 to TRBJ1-2, with 7 bases lining up with TRBD1. In germline, CDR1 is DFQATT, CDR2 SNEGSKA (reference sequence). The CDR3 contains 11 residues. The V segment lost 8 bases and the J segment 3 bases; nucleotides outside the gene matches: 3. The CDR3 nucleotides read TGCAGTTGTACAGGGGACTATGGCTACACCTTC. Amino acids: CSCTGDYGYTF.

This clone was picked up one time. The chain is built from TRBV3-1 (or the pseudogene TRBV3-2) and TRBJ1-2; perhaps TRBD1 as D (5 bases). V dropped 4 bases and J dropped 4 bases, with 10 bases sitting between them. The CDR3 consists of 13 residues. Germline CDR1 is LGHDT and CDR2 is YNNKEL (reference sequence). CDR3 sequence reads: CASSPGPSYGYTF. The DNA for the CDR3 is TGTGCCAGCAGCCCGGGACCTTCCTATGGCTACACCTTC.

The genes are TRBV3-1 (or the pseudogene TRBV3-2) and TRBJ2-7; tentative D call: TRBD2 (5 bases). Trimming took off 3 bases at V and 6 bases at J, with 12 bases between the two ends. Per germline, CDR1 LGHDT and CDR2 YNNKEL (reference sequence). The CDR3 totals 13 residues. The CDR3 loop is CASSQDLRGEQYF. Here the CDR3 DNA reads TGTGCCAGCAGCCAGGACCTCCGGGGCGAGCAGTACTTC.

This clone showed up just once. The rearrangement joins TRBV7-9 to TRBJ1-3, with 9 nucleotides matching TRBD1. With 5 bases clipped from V and 3 bases from J, the junction kept 5 bases outside the gene matches. Germline CDR1 is SEHNR and CDR2 is FQNEAQ (reference sequence). The CDR3 is 15 amino acids. This CDR3 reads CASSKQGASGNTIYF. The CDR3 bases are TGTGCCAGCAGCAAACAGGGGGCAAGTGGAAACACCATATATTTT.